The 3 T cell receptor beta chains reported below all come from one sample, sequenced in a study of blood T cell repertoires in COVID-19. Measured with immunoSEQ multiplex PCR; TCRdb has only the in-frame clones, and not every one. Here the sample spans about 110,000 clones, 85% being singletons. The specimen was peripheral blood. These receptor sequences come from a man aged 45-65 years with acute or convalescent COVID-19.

The V and J genes are TRBV7-8 and TRBJ2-1, with TRBD2 as a possible D gene (5 bases). V lost 3 bases and J 8 bases, leaving 14 bases between the germline ends. CDR3 length: 14 residues. The germline CDR1 and CDR2 sequences are SGHVS and FQNEAQ. CDR3 nucleotide sequence: TGTGCCAGCAGCTTCGAGACGACGGAGGATGAGCAGTTCTTC. Its protein product is CASSFETTEDEQFF.

The genes are TRBV3-1 (or the pseudogene TRBV3-2) and TRBJ1-6, with D maybe TRBD1 (5 bases). The V end was cut by 2 bases, the J end by 4 bases, with 12 bases between. Germline V CDR1 and CDR2: LGHDT, YNNKEL (reference sequence). This CDR3 spans 16 amino acids. CDR3 residues: CASSQRGTGYNSPLHF. CDR3 nucleotides: TGTGCCAGCAGCCAAAGGGGCACTGGGTATAATTCACCCCTCCACTTT.

J is TRBJ1-6 and V is TRBV2, with D unclear. Germline-derived CDR1 and CDR2 are SNHLY and FYNNEI. The CDR3 contains 13 residues. V was clipped by 7 bases and J by 8 bases, with 12 bases between them. For the CDR3, the DNA is TGTGCCAGCAAGGAGGACGGGGATTCACCCCTCCACTTT. As protein: CASKEDGDSPLHF.